This T cell receptor beta chain was sequenced during a study of regulatory T cells in long-lasting Graves disease. Across the study: Over-5-year antithyroid drug use with positive TSH receptor antibodies defined persistent Graves' disease in the study.

CDR3 regions were amplified by Arm-PCR using iRepertoire HTBI primers to build TCR beta libraries. From the multiplex PCR reads, TCRdb called clonotypes with MiXCR, one entry per CDR3 protein. The sample consists of 310,000 or so distinct CDR3 sequences, around 20% of them appearing once. Time point noted: persistent/refractory GD, antithyroid drugs over 5 years with positive TRAb. Preparation of the TCR library used RNA extracted from PBMCs. CDR3 length: 18 amino acids. Germline trimming cut 3 bases from V and 5 bases from J; bases unmatched to any gene: 16. Per the germline V gene, CDR1 is LGHDT and CDR2 is YNNKEL (reference sequence).

The chain uses TRBV3-1 and TRBJ2-5; 9 bases agree with TRBD2. The receptor was isolated from a female donor with Graves disease. The sequences come from peripheral blood mononuclear cells (PBMCs), collected when the disease was refractory, from a patient treated with antithyroid drugs. CDR3 residues: CASSHFRASGIDWETQYF. Written as DNA, the CDR3 is TGTGCCAGCAGCCACTTTCGGGCTAGCGGGATTGATTGGGAGACCCAGTACTTC.